Listed below are T cell receptor beta chains from one sample, sequenced in a study of T cell clones after liver transplantation. The protocol was immunoSEQ multiplex PCR, while the TCRdb copy is restricted to in-frame clones and leaves out a portion. The sample records approximately 50,000 clones, about 67% being singletons. Here the sequenced sample was CD4+ T cells from blood, taken around 52 months after liver transplant. These receptors came from a human patient who received a liver transplant. Some T cells may originate from the graft donor. The CDR3 runs from the conserved cysteine through the conserved F or W. The order of the fields is V gene, CDR3 protein.

>TRBV18
CASSNRDSYEQYF
>TRBV19
CASRTMSRNYGYTF
>TRBV2
CASSELPPAQYF
>TRBV19
CASSPIAGRYEQYF
>TRBV5-4
CASSLEGTRSGNTIYF
>TRBV7-3
CASSLGTSGVDEQFF
>TRBV7-9
CASSALMNTEAFF
>TRBV9
CASSVRDADTNYGYTF
>TRBV15
CATSREGRVGEQFF
>TRBV4-2
CASSQDDPSGADTQYF
>TRBV6-4
CASSDSLDSYNEQFF
>TRBV11-2
CASSLQLSSGANVLTF
>TRBV10-3
CAITKTGGYEQYF
>TRBV28
CASSSDWTGEYEQYF
>TRBV11-3
CASSWTEGETQYF
>TRBV6-6
CAAQRDRGMNTEAFF
>TRBV5-8
CASSSGLPNQPQHF
>TRBV7-2
CASSQGGGGYTF
>TRBV5-1
CASSLGQGISEQYF
>TRBV28
CASRGGTGARTEAFF
>TRBV2
CASSDLGTGRTGANVLTF
>TRBV11-2
CASNSGGYSYNEQFF
>TRBV7-8
CASSPGGYEQYF
>TRBV4-2
CASSQEGGLSYGYTF
>TRBV7-2
CASSLAPQGGRGYTF
>TRBV7-3
CASSLSLGTEAFF
>TRBV27
CASSLSGSGAGGYTF